Described below is a single T cell receptor beta chain sequence and its context. This specimen comes from a study of cytomegalovirus exposure and HLA in healthy donors. The V segment lost 4 bases and the J segment 4 bases; nucleotides outside the gene matches: 9. This CDR3 contains 16 residues. Germline V gene lookup returns CDR1 MNHNY and CDR2 SVGAGI (reference sequence). Researchers ran the PCR with 60 Vbeta and 13 Jbeta primers. Libraries were prepared by immunoSEQ multiplex PCR; TCRdb keeps only in-frame clonotypes and omits some of them. The table has approximately 220,000 clones, approximately 88% seen once.

This sequence was found in a boy between 2 and 15 years old in good health and CMV-seronegative. The sample was PBMCs. The chain links TRBV6-6 to TRBJ1-4; 7 bases fit TRBD1. This CDR3 reads CASSSPRTGFNEKLFF. CDR3 coding DNA: TGTGCCAGCAGTTCTCCACGGACAGGATTTAATGAAAAACTGTTTTTT.